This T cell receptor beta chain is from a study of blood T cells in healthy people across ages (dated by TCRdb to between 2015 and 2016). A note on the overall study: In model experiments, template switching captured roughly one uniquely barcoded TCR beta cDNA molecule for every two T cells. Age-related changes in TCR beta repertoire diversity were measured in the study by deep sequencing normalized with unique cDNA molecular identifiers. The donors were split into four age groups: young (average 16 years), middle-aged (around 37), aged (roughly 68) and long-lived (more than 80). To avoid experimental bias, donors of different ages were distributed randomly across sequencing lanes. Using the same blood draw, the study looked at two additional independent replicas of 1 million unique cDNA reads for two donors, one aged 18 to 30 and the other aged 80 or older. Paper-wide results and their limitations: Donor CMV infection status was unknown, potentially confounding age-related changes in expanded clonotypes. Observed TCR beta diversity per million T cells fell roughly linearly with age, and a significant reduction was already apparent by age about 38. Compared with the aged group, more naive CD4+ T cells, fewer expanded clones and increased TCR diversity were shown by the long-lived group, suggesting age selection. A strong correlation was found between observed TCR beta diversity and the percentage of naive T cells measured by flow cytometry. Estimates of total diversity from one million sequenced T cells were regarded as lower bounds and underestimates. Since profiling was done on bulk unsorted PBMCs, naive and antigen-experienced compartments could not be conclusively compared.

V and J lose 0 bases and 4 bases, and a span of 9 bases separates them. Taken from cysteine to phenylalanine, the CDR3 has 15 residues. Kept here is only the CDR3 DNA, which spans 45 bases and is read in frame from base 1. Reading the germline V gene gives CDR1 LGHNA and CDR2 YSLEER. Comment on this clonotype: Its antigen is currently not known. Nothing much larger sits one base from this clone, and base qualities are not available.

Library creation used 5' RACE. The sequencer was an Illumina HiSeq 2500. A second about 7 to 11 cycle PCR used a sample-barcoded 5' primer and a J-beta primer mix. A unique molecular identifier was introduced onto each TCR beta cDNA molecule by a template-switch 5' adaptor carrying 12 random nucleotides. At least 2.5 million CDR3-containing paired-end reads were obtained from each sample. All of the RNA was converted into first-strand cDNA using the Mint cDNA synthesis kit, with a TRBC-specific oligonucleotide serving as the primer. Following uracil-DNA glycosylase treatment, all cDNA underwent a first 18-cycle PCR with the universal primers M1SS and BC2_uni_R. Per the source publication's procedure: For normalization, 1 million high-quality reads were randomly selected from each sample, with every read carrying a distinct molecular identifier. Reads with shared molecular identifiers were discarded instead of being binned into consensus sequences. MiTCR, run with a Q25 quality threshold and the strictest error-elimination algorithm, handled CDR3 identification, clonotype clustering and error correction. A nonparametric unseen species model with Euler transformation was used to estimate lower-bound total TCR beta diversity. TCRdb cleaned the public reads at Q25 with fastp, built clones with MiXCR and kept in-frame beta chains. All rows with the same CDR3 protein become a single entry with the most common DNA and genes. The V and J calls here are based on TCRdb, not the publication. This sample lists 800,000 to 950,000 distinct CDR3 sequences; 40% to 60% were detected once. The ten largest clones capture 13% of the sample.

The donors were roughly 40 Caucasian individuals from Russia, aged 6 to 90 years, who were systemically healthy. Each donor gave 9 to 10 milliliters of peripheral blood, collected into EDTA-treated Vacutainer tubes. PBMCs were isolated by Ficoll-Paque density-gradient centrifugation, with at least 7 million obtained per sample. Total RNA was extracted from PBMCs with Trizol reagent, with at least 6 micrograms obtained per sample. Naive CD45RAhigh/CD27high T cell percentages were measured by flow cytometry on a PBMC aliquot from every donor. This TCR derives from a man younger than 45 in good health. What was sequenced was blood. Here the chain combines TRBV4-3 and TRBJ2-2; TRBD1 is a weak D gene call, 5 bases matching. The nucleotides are TGCGCCAGCAGCCAAGATGGGGCCCTCACCGGGGAGCTGTTTTTT. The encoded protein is CASSQDGALTGELFF.